This T cell receptor (beta chain) comes out of a study of blood T cell repertoires in COVID-19. Overall study: Acute-phase and convalescent COVID-19 samples originated in the United States, Italy and Spain. T cells, B-cell-depleted T cells, or PBMCs provided the cDNA or gDNA that served as material.

V was cut by 3 bases and J by 3 bases, with 8 bases left in between. The CDR3 totals 14 residues. From germline, CDR1 is MNHEY and CDR2 SMNVEV (reference sequence). TCRdb's table, derived via immunoSEQ multiplex PCR, lists solely in-frame clones and lacks some. Of about 160,000 clones in the sample, 70% to 90% were seen once. Specimen: peripheral blood. This TCR derives from a man aged 35-49 years with acute or convalescent COVID-19. The chain has TRBV27 and TRBJ2-2, with D uncertain. The CDR3 sequence: CASSFLEDTGELFF. DNA for the CDR3: TGTGCCAGCAGTTTTTTAGAGGACACCGGGGAGCTGTTTTTT.